These T cell receptor beta chains were read from a single sample in a study of CD8 T cells in ankylosing spondylitis. One entry per CDR3 protein, called by TCRdb with MiXCR from the 5' RACE reads. The table shows around 140,000 distinct CDR3 sequences, with 17% occurring only once. Sample: blood, either unsorted or a sorted T cell fraction (not recorded which). The origin of the receptors is a male donor with ankylosing spondylitis. CDR3s include the opening cysteine and the closing phenylalanine or tryptophan. Fields, in order: V gene, J gene, D gene, CDR3 protein. The D gene is left open where the match is weak.

TRBV10-3	TRBJ2-3	-	CAISIKGEDTQYF
TRBV9	TRBJ2-7	-	CASSPHRDVSYEQYF
TRBV11-1	TRBJ2-4	TRBD2	CASSLELLGTPGGNIQYF
TRBV20-1	TRBJ1-2	-	CSARGQKGKGDGYTF
TRBV11-3	TRBJ2-7	-	CASSEAGSYEQYF
TRBV28	TRBJ1-2	-	CASGDGGPRGYTF
TRBV7-9	TRBJ1-1	-	CASSSSGRANTEAFF
TRBV12-3/TRBV12-4	TRBJ1-2	-	CASSPRTRGYGYTF
TRBV27	TRBJ2-7	-	CASSWRSGSAEQYF
TRBV15	TRBJ2-5	-	CATSRDRPETQYF
TRBV5-6	TRBJ2-7	-	CASSFWGYYEQYF
TRBV6-2/TRBV6-3	TRBJ2-2	-	CASRWSAGELFF
TRBV6-2/TRBV6-3	TRBJ2-1	TRBD2	CASSERDYNEQFF
TRBV7-9	TRBJ2-1	TRBD2	CASSPLGGPGEQFF
TRBV11-2	TRBJ2-7	TRBD1	CASTTGGSYEQYF
TRBV9	TRBJ2-7	-	CASSVGVGGEQYF
TRBV28	TRBJ1-3	TRBD1	CASSLVQGRNTIYF
TRBV5-5	TRBJ2-5	TRBD1	CASATGQETQYF
TRBV7-8	TRBJ2-7	-	CASSPWMTYEQYF
TRBV12-3/TRBV12-4	TRBJ2-6	-	CASNKSWSGHGISGANVLTF
TRBV2	TRBJ1-3	-	CASFEGTRNTIYF
TRBV14	TRBJ2-2	-	CASSQEWPNTGELFF